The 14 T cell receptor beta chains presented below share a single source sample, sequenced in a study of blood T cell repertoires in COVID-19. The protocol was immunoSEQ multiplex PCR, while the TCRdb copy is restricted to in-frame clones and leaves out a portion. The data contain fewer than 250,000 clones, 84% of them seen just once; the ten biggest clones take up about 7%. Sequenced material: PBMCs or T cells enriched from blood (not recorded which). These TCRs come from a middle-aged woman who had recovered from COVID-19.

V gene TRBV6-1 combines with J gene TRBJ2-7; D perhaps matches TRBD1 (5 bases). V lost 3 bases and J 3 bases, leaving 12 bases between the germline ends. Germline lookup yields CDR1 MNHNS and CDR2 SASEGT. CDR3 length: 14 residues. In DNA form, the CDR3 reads TGTGCCAGCAGTGATTTTGTTGACAGCTACGAGCAGTACTTC. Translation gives CASSDFVDSYEQYF.

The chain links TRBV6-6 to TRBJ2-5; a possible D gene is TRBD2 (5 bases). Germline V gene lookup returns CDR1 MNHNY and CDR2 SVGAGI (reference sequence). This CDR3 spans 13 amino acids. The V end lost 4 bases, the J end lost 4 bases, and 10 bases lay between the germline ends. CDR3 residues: CASSLMEVETQYF. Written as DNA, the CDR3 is TGTGCCAGCAGTTTAATGGAGGTAGAGACCCAGTACTTC.

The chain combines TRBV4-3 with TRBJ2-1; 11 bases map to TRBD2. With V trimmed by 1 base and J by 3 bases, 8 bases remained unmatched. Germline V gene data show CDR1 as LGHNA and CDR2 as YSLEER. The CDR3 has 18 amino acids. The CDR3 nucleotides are TGCGCCAGCAGCCAAGGTATAGCGGGAGGGCCTGTCTACAATGAGCAGTTCTTC. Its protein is CASSQGIAGGPVYNEQFF.

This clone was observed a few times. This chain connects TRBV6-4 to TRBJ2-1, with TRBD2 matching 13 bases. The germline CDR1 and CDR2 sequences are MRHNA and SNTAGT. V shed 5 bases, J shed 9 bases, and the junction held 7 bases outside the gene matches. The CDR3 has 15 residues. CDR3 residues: CASSRTSGSGSEQFF. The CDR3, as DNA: TGTGCCAGCAGTCGGACTAGCGGGAGTGGGAGTGAGCAGTTCTTC.

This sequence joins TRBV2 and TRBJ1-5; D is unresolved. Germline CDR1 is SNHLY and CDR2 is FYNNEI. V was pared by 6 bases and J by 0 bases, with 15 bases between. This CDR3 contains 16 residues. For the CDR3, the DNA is TGTGCCAGCAGAAAGAGTTACTCAAATAGCAATCAGCCCCAGCATTTT. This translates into CASRKSYSNSNQPQHF. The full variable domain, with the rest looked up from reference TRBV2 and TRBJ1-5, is EPEVTQTPSHQVTQMGQEVILRCVPISNHLYFYWYRQILGQKVEFLVSFYNNEISEKSEIFDDQFSVERPDGSNFTLKIRSTKLEDSAMYFCASRKSYSNSNQPQHFGDGTRLSIL.

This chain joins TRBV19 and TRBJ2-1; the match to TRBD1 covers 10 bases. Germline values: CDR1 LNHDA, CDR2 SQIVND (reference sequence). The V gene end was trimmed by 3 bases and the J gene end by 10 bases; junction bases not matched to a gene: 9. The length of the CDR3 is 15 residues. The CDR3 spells CASSIGRQGAGEQFF. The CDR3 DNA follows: TGTGCCAGTAGTATCGGGAGACAGGGGGCCGGAGAGCAGTTCTTC.

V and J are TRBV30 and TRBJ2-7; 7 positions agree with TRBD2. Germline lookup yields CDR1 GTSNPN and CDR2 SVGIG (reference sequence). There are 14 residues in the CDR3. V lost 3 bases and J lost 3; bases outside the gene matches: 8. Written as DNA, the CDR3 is TGTGCCTGGAGGGCCGCGGGAGCGGTCTACGAGCAGTACTTC. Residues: CAWRAAGAVYEQYF. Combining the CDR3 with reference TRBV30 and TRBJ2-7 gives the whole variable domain SQTIHQWPATLVQPVGSPLSLECTVEGTSNPNLYWYRQAAGRGLQLLFYSVGIGQISSEVPQNLSASRPQDRQFILSSKKLLLSDSGFYLCAWRAAGAVYEQYFGPGTRLTVT.

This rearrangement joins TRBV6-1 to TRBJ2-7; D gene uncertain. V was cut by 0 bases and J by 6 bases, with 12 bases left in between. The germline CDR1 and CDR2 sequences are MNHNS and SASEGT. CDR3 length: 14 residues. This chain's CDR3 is CASSEATGLSEQYV. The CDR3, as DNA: TGTGCCAGCAGTGAAGCCACCGGGTTGTCCGAGCAGTACGTC.

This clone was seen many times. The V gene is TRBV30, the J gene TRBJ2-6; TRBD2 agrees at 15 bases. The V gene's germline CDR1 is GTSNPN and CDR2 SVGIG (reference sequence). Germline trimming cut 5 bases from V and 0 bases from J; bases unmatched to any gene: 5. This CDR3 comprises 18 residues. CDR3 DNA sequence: TGTGCCTGGGCGGGACTAGCGGGAGGTTTCTCTGGGGCCAACGTCCTGACTTTC. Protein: CAWAGLAGGFSGANVLTF.

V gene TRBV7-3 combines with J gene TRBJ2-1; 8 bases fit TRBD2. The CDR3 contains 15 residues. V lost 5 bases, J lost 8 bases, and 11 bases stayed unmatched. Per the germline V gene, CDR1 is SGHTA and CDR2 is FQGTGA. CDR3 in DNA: TGTGCCAGCAGCGCCCAAGCGGGAGTGGGCGATGAGCAGTTCTTC. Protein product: CASSAQAGVGDEQFF. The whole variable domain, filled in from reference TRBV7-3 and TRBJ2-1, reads GAGVSQTPSNKVTEKGKYVELRCDPISGHTALYWYRQSLGQGPEFLIYFQGTGAADDSGLPNDRFFAVRPEGSVSTLKIQRTERGDSAVYLCASSAQAGVGDEQFFGPGTRLTVL.

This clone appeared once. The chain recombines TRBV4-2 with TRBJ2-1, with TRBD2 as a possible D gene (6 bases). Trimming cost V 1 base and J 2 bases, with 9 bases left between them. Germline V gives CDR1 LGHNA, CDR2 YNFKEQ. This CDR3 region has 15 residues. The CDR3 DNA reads TGTGCCAGCAGCCAAGCCCGGGAGACCTACAATGAGCAGTTCTTC. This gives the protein CASSQARETYNEQFF.

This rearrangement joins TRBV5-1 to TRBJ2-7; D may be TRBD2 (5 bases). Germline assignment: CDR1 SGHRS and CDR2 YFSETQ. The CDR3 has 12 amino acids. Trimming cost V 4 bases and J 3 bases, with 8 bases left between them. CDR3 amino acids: CASSPEDYEQYF. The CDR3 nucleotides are TGCGCCAGCAGCCCGGAGGACTACGAGCAGTACTTC.

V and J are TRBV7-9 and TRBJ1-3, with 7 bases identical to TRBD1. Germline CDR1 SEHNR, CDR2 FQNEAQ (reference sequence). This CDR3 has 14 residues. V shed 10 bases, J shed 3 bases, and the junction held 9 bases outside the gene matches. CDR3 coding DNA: TGTGCCACTCAGGGGGATCGGCGTGGAAACACCATATATTTT. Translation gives CATQGDRRGNTIYF.

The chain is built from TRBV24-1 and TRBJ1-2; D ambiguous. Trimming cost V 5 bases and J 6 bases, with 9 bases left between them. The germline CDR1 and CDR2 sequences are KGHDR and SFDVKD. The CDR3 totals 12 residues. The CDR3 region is CATSAPGDGYTF. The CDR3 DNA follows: TGTGCCACCAGTGCGCCCGGGGATGGCTACACCTTC.